Below, one T cell receptor beta chain is given with its context. What it recognizes is unknown. PCR used 60 Vbeta primers and 13 Jbeta primers. This table comes from immunoSEQ multiplex PCR, and its TCRdb copy is limited to in-frame clones, with some not included. The data hold 150,000 to 200,000 clones, with 75% observed a single time. This sample is drawn from a study of cytomegalovirus exposure and HLA in healthy donors. Points from the study as a whole: Sequencing likely caused a cluster of highly shared sequence variants. The authors enumerated roughly 160 TCR beta chains as linked to cytomegalovirus. Both high specificity and high sensitivity reportedly marked the classifier's diagnosis of cytomegalovirus status.

Looked up from germline, CDR1 is PRHDT and CDR2 is FYEKMQ (reference sequence). Trimming stripped 5 bases from V and 3 bases from J, with 11 bases between. CDR3 length: 13 residues. The sequenced sample consisted of PBMCs. The sequence derives from a woman aged 50 to 65 in good health and CMV-seropositive. The chain has TRBV13 and TRBJ2-7, with D possibly matching TRBD2 (6 bases). The CDR3 is CASSPGLNYEQYF. The CDR3 nucleotides are TGTGCCAGCAGCCCGGGACTGAACTACGAGCAGTACTTC.